The source of this TCR beta chain is a study of blood T cell repertoires in COVID-19. Study context: Researchers got acute and convalescent COVID-19 samples from the United States, Italy and Spain. The analysed material was cDNA or gDNA that came from T cells, B-cell-depleted T cells, or PBMCs.

V shed 6 bases, J shed 1 base, and the junction held 4 bases outside the gene matches. This CDR3 is 14 amino acids long. Germline-derived CDR1 and CDR2 are MNHEY and SVGEGT. Produced via immunoSEQ multiplex PCR; TCRdb's table is partial and in-frame only. The repertoire holds some 250,000 clones, with 75% to 85% as singletons. This clonotype originated in a woman in her fifties or sixties with active or convalescent COVID-19. This chain joins TRBV6-2 or TRBV6-3 and TRBJ1-1; 8 bases match TRBD1. The source material was peripheral blood. The CDR3 nucleotides are TGTGCCAGCAGCAGACAGGGGCGGAACACTGAAGCTTTCTTT. Protein: CASSRQGRNTEAFF.